This T cell receptor beta chain was found in a study of PD-L1 blockade in urothelial cancer. Study as a whole: About 85% of the roughly 29 patients comprised males who had bladder-origin urothelial cancer. Blood analysis occurred 3 weeks (second dose) and 6 weeks after treatment start. Whole-study results and caveats: At 3 weeks on treatment, tumor-associated clones expanded more with durable benefit.

Assay used: immunoSEQ multiplex PCR; TCRdb lists only in-frame clones, some missing. The sample has around 93,000 clones; 75% to 90% are singletons. The V gene's germline CDR1 is SGHKS and CDR2 YYEKEE (reference sequence). With 0 bases removed from V and 3 bases from J, the gap between germline ends came to 15 bases. The CDR3 spans 16 residues. Regarding time point: peripheral blood 6 weeks after treatment start. Enrolled patients showed locally advanced or metastatic urothelial carcinoma. As concerns this clone: The antigen remains undetermined.

The V call is TRBV5-5, the J call TRBJ1-1; possibly TRBD1 for D (6 bases). This sequence originates from an older man with urothelial cancer. The sequencing used PBMCs, collected around atezolizumab (anti-PD-L1) treatment. The CDR3 coding sequence is TGTGCCAGCAGCTTGGCTTATGGAGCAGGGGACACTGAAGCTTTCTTT. Amino acids: CASSLAYGAGDTEAFF.